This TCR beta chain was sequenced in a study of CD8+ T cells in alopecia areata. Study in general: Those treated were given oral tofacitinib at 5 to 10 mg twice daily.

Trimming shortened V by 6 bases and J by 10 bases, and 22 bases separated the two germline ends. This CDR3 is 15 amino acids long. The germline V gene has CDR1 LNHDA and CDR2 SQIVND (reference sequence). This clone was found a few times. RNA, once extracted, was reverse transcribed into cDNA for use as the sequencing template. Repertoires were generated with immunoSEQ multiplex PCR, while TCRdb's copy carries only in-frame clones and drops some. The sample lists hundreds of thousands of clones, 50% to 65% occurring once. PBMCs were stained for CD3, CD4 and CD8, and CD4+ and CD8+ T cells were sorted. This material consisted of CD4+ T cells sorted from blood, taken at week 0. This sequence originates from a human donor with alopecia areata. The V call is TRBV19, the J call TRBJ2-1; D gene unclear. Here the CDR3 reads CASRITFVGIGEQFF. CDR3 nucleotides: TGTGCCAGTAGGATCACGTTTGTAGGGATCGGAGAGCAGTTCTTC.